This TCR beta chain was identified during a study of T cell responses to AZD1222 COVID-19 vaccine. Study conclusions and caveats: No repertoire was sampled before or during the peak T cell response, only after it. Rises in breadth and depth of Spike-specific TCRs came after two AZD1222 doses. In a largely white British group with more females than males, clonal diversity was possibly underestimated.

Here immunoSEQ multiplex PCR was the method, and the copy in TCRdb shows in-frame clones only, minus some. This table has over 150,000 clones, approximately 90% appearing once. V shed 6 bases and J 3 bases; nucleotides not matched to a gene: 3. Per the germline V gene, CDR1 is SNHLY and CDR2 is FYNNEI. The CDR3 sequence is 14 residues long. On this clone: What it binds is unknown.

The rearrangement joins TRBV2 to TRBJ1-1, with 11 positions matching TRBD1. The source was peripheral blood, collected 28 days after the second AZD1222 dose. The sequence came from an adult who received the AZD1222 COVID-19 vaccine. CDR3 in DNA: TGTGCCAGCAGGAGGGGACAGGGGGACACTGAAGCTTTCTTT. Translating gives CASRRGQGDTEAFF.